The 8 T cell receptor beta chains presented below share a single source sample, sequenced in a study of graft-versus-host responses after intestinal transplantation. Profiled with immunoSEQ multiplex PCR; TCRdb holds only in-frame clones, not every one. The table shows 25,000 or so clones, with 90% to 95% occurring only once. Here the sequenced sample was PBMCs, taken roughly 38 days after intestinal transplant. The receptor set was obtained from a human patient who received an intestinal transplant, so some T cells may come from the graft donor.

The chain joins TRBV7-9 to TRBJ2-7, with D tentatively TRBD1 (6 bases). Germline V lookup: CDR1 SEHNR, CDR2 FQNEAQ (reference sequence). This CDR3 spans 13 amino acids. Trimming cost V 2 bases and J 4 bases, with 9 bases left between them. The DNA of the CDR3 is TGTGCCAGCAGCTTATCGGACAGATACGAGCAGTACTTC. Protein sequence: CASSLSDRYEQYF.

The rearrangement joins TRBV9 to TRBJ2-3; 8 positions match TRBD2. The CDR3 spans 17 residues. Germline V gives CDR1 SGDLS, CDR2 YYNGEE. V shed 1 base, J shed 0 bases, and the junction held 7 bases outside the gene matches. The CDR3 loop is CASSVHPGRASTDTQYF. The DNA for the CDR3 is TGTGCCAGCAGCGTACATCCCGGGAGGGCTAGCACAGATACGCAGTATTTT.

This clone was seen just once. V is TRBV27 and J is TRBJ2-1; D is unresolved. Germline CDR1 MNHEY, CDR2 SMNVEV (reference sequence). Trimming shortened V by 4 bases and J by 10 bases, and 17 bases separated the two germline ends. The length of the CDR3 is 14 residues. CDR3 bases: TGTGCCAGCAGTTACTTCGCGCTTCCCGGGGAGCAGTTCTTC. Protein: CASSYFALPGEQFF.

The chain recombines TRBV7-8 with TRBJ1-4; TRBD1 matches 10 bases. The CDR3 spans 19 residues. The V and J ends lost 5 bases and 1 base, in that order; junction bases with no gene match: 13. Germline V gives CDR1 SGHVS, CDR2 FQNEAQ. CDR3 in amino acids: CASSPGQGVLVVTNEKLFF. In DNA form, the CDR3 reads TGTGCCAGCAGCCCCGGACAGGGGGTTCTTGTGGTAACTAATGAAAAACTGTTTTTT.

The rearrangement links TRBV18 to TRBJ1-1; the D gene is possibly TRBD1 (6 bases). V was pared by 5 bases and J by 2 bases, with 21 bases between. This CDR3 region has 17 residues. Germline V gene lookup returns CDR1 KGHSH and CDR2 LQKENI. CDR3 residues: CASSRVYRGQLNTEAFF. The DNA for the CDR3 is TGTGCCAGCTCAAGGGTTTACCGAGGACAGCTAAACACTGAAGCTTTCTTT.

The V call is TRBV11-3, the J call TRBJ2-6, with TRBD2 as a possible D gene (7 bases). The CDR3 sequence is 19 residues long. Germline V gives CDR1 SGHNT, CDR2 YENEEA. V lost 5 bases to trimming and J lost 6 bases, with 26 bases between them. CDR3: CASSQRADRGGREANVLTF. The CDR3 nucleotides read TGTGCCAGCAGCCAGAGGGCGGACAGAGGGGGGAGGGAGGCCAACGTCCTGACTTTC.

CDR3 protein: CASSLGRVDQPQHF. The CDR3 DNA sequence: TGTGCCAGCAGCTTGGGCAGGGTAGACCAGCCCCAGCATTTT. The chain is built from TRBV7-6 and TRBJ1-5; TRBD1 might be the D (5 bases). CDR1 SGHVS and CDR2 FNYEAQ come from the germline V gene. CDR3 length equals 14 residues. The V gene lost 3 bases and the J gene lost 7 bases, with 13 bases spanning the gap.

The J gene is TRBJ2-1, the V gene TRBV18; TRBD1 or TRBD2 may be the D gene (5 bases each). Per germline, CDR1 KGHSH and CDR2 LQKENI. The V end lost 10 bases, the J end lost 6 bases, and 22 bases lay between the germline ends. The CDR3 covers 15 residues. This CDR3 reads CANKRINPGTNEQFF. The CDR3 DNA sequence: TGTGCCAACAAACGTATTAACCCTGGGACCAATGAGCAGTTCTTC.